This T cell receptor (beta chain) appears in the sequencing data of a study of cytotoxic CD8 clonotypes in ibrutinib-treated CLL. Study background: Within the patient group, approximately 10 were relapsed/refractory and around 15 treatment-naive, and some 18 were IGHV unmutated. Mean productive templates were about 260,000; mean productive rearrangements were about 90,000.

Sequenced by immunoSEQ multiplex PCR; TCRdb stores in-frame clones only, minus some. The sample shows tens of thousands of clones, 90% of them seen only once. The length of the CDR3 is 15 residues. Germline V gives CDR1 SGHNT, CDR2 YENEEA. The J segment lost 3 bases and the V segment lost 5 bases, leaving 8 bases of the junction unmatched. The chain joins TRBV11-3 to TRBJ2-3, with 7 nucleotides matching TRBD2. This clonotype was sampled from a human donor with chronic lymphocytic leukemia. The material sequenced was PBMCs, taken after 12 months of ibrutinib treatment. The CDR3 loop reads CASSPGLAGTDTQYF. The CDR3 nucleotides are TGTGCCAGCAGCCCCGGCTTAGCGGGTACAGATACGCAGTATTTT.